Below, 20 T cell receptor beta chains from the same sample are listed, as sequenced in a study of T cell responses to AZD1222 COVID-19 vaccine. Profiled with immunoSEQ multiplex PCR; TCRdb holds only in-frame clones, not every one. The sample comprises about 120,000 clones, approximately 90% of which are singletons, and more than 13% rests with the top ten. The sequenced sample was peripheral blood, obtained on day 0 of AZD1222 vaccination. The receptors were sampled from an adult in good health.

The J gene is TRBJ1-1, the V gene TRBV19; no firm D call. The germline CDR1 and CDR2 sequences are LNHDA and SQIVND (reference sequence). Trimming took off 6 bases at V and 1 base at J, with 6 bases between the two ends. The CDR3 consists of 12 residues. In nucleotides, the CDR3 is TGTGCCAGTAGACCACAGAACACTGAAGCTTTCTTT. It yields the protein CASRPQNTEAFF.

This clone showed up just a few times. The V and J genes are TRBV27 and TRBJ1-5, with 8 bases aligning to TRBD1. CDR3 size: 17 residues. V shed 4 bases and J 6 bases; nucleotides not matched to a gene: 14. Germline V gene sequence: CDR1 MNHEY, CDR2 SMNVEV (reference sequence). In DNA form, the CDR3 reads TGTGCCAGCAGTTCCTCGCCGACAGGGGCGGATGGTCAGCCCCAGCATTTT. Encoded protein: CASSSSPTGADGQPQHF.

This chain uses TRBV13 with TRBJ1-1; D is unclear. The ends were cut back, 8 bases at V and 0 bases at J, with 13 bases in the middle. The CDR3 runs to 14 residues. Germline CDR1 and CDR2: PRHDT and FYEKMQ (reference sequence). For the CDR3, the DNA is TGTGCCAGCTTATCAGGACCCATGAACACTGAAGCTTTCTTT. Residues: CASLSGPMNTEAFF.

The chain is built from TRBV3-1 (or the pseudogene TRBV3-2) and TRBJ1-4; 7 bases are shared with TRBD1. Losses at the gene ends were 0 bases for V and 5 bases for J; bases not matched to a gene: 3. The CDR3 sequence is 15 residues long. Germline V gene lookup returns CDR1 LGHDT and CDR2 YNNKEL (reference sequence). As DNA, the CDR3 is TGTGCCAGCAGCCAAGACGGGACAGAGAATGAAAAACTGTTTTTT. It translates to CASSQDGTENEKLFF.

The chain links TRBV2 to TRBJ1-5; D not certain. There are 17 residues in the CDR3. The V gene's germline CDR1 is SNHLY and CDR2 FYNNEI. The germline V and J ends were trimmed by 7 bases and 0 bases, with 19 bases remaining between them. This chain's CDR3 is CASNGGKLSVSNQPQHF. CDR3 DNA sequence: TGTGCCAGCAACGGAGGCAAATTAAGTGTTAGCAATCAGCCCCAGCATTTT.

V and J are TRBV5-1 and TRBJ2-2, with TRBD2 identical over 8 bases. V gave up 6 bases and J gave up 4 bases; unmatched junction bases: 11. Germline loops: CDR1 SGHRS, CDR2 YFSETQ. The CDR3 length is 16 residues. CDR3 nucleotides: TGCGCCAGCACTCTGGTGGCGGGGGGCCGCACCGGGGAGCTGTTTTTT. This sequence encodes CASTLVAGGRTGELFF. The whole variable domain, filled in from reference TRBV5-1 and TRBJ2-2, reads KAGVTQTPRYLIKTRGQQVTLSCSPISGHRSVSWYQQTPGQGLQFLFEYFSETQRNKGNFPGRFSGRQFSNSRSEMNVSTLELGDSALYLCASTLVAGGRTGELFFGEGSRLTVL.

Points on this clone: This sample includes further DNA sequences coding for the same CDR3. The V and J genes are TRBV9 and TRBJ2-1; D uncertain. V lost 0 bases and J 5 bases, leaving 6 bases between the germline ends. Germline V gene data show CDR1 as SGDLS and CDR2 as YYNGEE. The CDR3 extends over 13 amino acids. This CDR3 reads CASSVGGNNEQFF. The CDR3 DNA sequence: TGTGCCAGCAGCGTAGGGGGTAACAATGAGCAGTTCTTC.

This CDR3 reads CASSRSGGAIDTQYF. The CDR3 bases are TGTGCCAGCAGCCGAAGCGGGGGGGCAATAGATACGCAGTATTTT. The rearrangement links TRBV3-1 (or the pseudogene TRBV3-2) to TRBJ2-3, with 10 nucleotides matching TRBD2. This CDR3 comprises 15 residues. Per germline, CDR1 LGHDT and CDR2 YNNKEL (reference sequence). V was clipped by 4 bases and J by 5 bases; unmatched bases: 6.

In its sample, this clone was seen once. CDR3 in DNA: TGTGCCAGCAGCGCCGACCTTTCGCTTAATGAAAAACTGTTTTTT. It translates to CASSADLSLNEKLFF. V usage is TRBV5-8 and J usage is TRBJ1-4; D is uncertain. Germline V gene sequence: CDR1 SGHTS, CDR2 YDEGEE. Trimming pared 4 bases from V and 4 bases from J, leaving 14 bases between. This CDR3 region has 15 residues.

The chain combines TRBV7-9 with TRBJ2-1; D unresolved. Trimming removed 1 base from V and 10 bases from J, with 11 bases in between. In germline, CDR1 is SEHNR, CDR2 FQNEAQ (reference sequence). The CDR3 is 13 amino acids. CDR3 protein: CASSLGGVREQFF. The CDR3 bases are TGTGCCAGCAGCTTAGGTGGGGTCCGCGAGCAGTTCTTC. Drawing the rest from reference TRBV7-9 and TRBJ2-1, the complete variable domain is DTGVSQNPRHKITKRGQNVTFRCDPISEHNRLYWYRQTLGQGPEFLTYFQNEAQLEKSRLLSDRFSAERPKGSFSTLEIQRTEQGDSAMYLCASSLGGVREQFFGPGTRLTVL.

The chain recombines TRBV27 with TRBJ2-1, with 9 bases identical to TRBD2. V lost 6 bases to trimming and J lost 0 bases; unmatched junction nucleotides: 15. The CDR3 totals 19 residues. Germline V CDR1 and CDR2: MNHEY, SMNVEV (reference sequence). The CDR3 coding sequence is TGTGCCAGCAGGGGGCTAGCGGGACGGACTATTAGCTCCTACAATGAGCAGTTCTTC. This gives the protein CASRGLAGRTISSYNEQFF.

Points on this clone: One end of the junction varies from germline; a read error may be responsible. V usage is TRBV7-7 and J usage is TRBJ2-1, with no clear D. From germline, CDR1 is SSHAT and CDR2 FNYEAQ (reference sequence). The CDR3 has 17 residues. The CDR3 here is CASSPQAGYRSYNEQFF. CDR3 bases: TGTGCTAGCAGCCCTCAGGCCGGGTACCGCTCCTACAATGAGCAGTTCTTC.

The V and J genes are TRBV5-4 and TRBJ2-5; D is uncertain. The CDR3 spans 14 residues. Per the germline V gene, CDR1 is SGHNT and CDR2 is YYREEE (reference sequence). V lost 0 bases, J lost 2 bases, and 8 bases lay in between. Written as DNA, the CDR3 is TGTGCCAGCAGCTTGGAAGGTATACAAGAGACCCAGTACTTC. Translation gives CASSLEGIQETQYF.

V gene TRBV30 combines with J gene TRBJ2-2; no clear D. V was shortened by 5 bases and J by 5 bases, with 9 bases between the two germline ends. CDR3 length equals 12 residues. Germline lookup yields CDR1 GTSNPN and CDR2 SVGIG (reference sequence). The CDR3 reads CAWAPLTGELFF. The CDR3 coding sequence is TGTGCCTGGGCCCCCCTGACCGGGGAGCTGTTTTTT.

The chain is built from TRBV4-3 and TRBJ2-7; a possible D gene is TRBD1 (5 bases). This CDR3 region has 15 residues. Germline-derived CDR1 and CDR2 are LGHNA and YSLEER. The ends were cut back, 0 bases at V and 2 bases at J, with 11 bases in the middle. The CDR3 nucleotides are TGCGCCAGCAGCCAAGATTCCAGGGCCGCCTACGAGCAGTACTTC. Amino acids: CASSQDSRAAYEQYF.

The table lists this clone with a count of one. The chain is built from TRBV2 and TRBJ1-5, with D possibly TRBD1 on 5 matching bases. The CDR3 extends over 18 amino acids. Trimming took 5 bases from V and 0 from J, leaving 20 bases between them. From germline, CDR1 is SNHLY and CDR2 FYNNEI. The CDR3 spells CASSHHWETDHSNQPQHF. The CDR3 coding sequence is TGTGCCAGCAGTCACCATTGGGAGACAGACCATAGCAATCAGCCCCAGCATTTT. The full variable domain, its missing parts supplied by reference TRBV2 and TRBJ1-5, is EPEVTQTPSHQVTQMGQEVILRCVPISNHLYFYWYRQILGQKVEFLVSFYNNEISEKSEIFDDQFSVERPDGSNFTLKIRSTKLEDSAMYFCASSHHWETDHSNQPQHFGDGTRLSIL.

The chain combines TRBV4-1 with TRBJ1-1, with unresolved D. The V end lost 0 bases, the J end lost 0 bases, and 5 bases lay between the germline ends. The CDR3 length is 14 residues. Germline CDR1 and CDR2: MGHRA and YSYEKL. CDR3 bases: TGCGCCAGCAGCCAAGAATCTTTGAACACTGAAGCTTTCTTT. It codes for CASSQESLNTEAFF.

The gene calls are TRBV30 and TRBJ1-5; 8 nucleotides line up with TRBD1. This CDR3 region has 15 residues. Trimming took 4 bases from V and 6 from J; bases not matched to a gene: 11. Germline V lookup: CDR1 GTSNPN, CDR2 SVGIG (reference sequence). The CDR3: CAWKSTGGIGQPQHF. CDR3 coding DNA: TGTGCCTGGAAAAGCACAGGGGGTATAGGTCAGCCCCAGCATTTT.

This rearrangement joins TRBV7-2 to TRBJ1-5; 10 nucleotides agree with TRBD1. Trimming removed 4 bases from V and 4 bases from J; junction bases left unmatched: 7. The CDR3 runs to 16 residues. The V gene's germline CDR1 is SGHTA and CDR2 FQGNSA. The CDR3 loop reads CASSSGQGRGNQPQHF. Here the CDR3 DNA reads TGTGCCAGCAGCTCGGGACAGGGGCGCGGTAATCAGCCCCAGCATTTT.

The J gene is TRBJ2-7, the V gene TRBV10-1; no reliable D call. Germline V gives CDR1 WNHNN, CDR2 SYGVQD (reference sequence). V lost 11 bases, J lost 6 bases, and 8 bases lay in between. The CDR3 sequence is 9 residues long. This CDR3 reads CAGVLEQYF. CDR3 bases: TGCGCCGGAGTGCTCGAGCAGTACTTC.